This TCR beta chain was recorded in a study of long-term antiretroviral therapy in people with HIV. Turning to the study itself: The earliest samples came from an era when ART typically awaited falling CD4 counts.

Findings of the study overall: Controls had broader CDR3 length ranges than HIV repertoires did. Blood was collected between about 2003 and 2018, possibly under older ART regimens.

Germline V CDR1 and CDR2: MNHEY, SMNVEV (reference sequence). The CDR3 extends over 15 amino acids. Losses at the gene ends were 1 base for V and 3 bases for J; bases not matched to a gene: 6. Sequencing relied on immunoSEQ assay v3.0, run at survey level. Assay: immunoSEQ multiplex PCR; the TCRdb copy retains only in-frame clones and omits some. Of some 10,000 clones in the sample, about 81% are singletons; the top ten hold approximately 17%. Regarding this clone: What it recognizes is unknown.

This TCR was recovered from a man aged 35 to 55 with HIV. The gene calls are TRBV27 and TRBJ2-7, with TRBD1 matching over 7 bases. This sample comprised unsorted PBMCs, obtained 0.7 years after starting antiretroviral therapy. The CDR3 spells CASSLLQGTFYEQYF. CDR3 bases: TGTGCCAGCAGTTTATTACAGGGGACCTTCTACGAGCAGTACTTC.